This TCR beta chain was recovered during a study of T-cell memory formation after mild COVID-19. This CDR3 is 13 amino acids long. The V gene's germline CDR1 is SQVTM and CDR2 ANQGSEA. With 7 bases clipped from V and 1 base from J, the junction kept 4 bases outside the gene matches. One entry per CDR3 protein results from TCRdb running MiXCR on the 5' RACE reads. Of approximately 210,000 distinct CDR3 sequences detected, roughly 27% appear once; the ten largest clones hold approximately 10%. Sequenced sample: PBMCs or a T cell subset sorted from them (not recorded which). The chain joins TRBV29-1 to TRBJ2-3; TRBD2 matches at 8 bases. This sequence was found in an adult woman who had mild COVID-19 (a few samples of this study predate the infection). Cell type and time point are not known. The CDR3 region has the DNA TGCAGCGAAATGACTAGCGGCACAGATACGCAGTATTTT. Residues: CSEMTSGTDTQYF.